These T cell receptor beta chains were read from a single sample in a study of vaccination effects on CD4 cells after COVID-19. Their specific antigens are unknown. TCRdb's table, derived via immunoSEQ multiplex PCR, lists solely in-frame clones and lacks some. The repertoire consists of about 74,000 clones, with roughly four fifths occurring once and the leading ten covering approximately 2%. The sample here was CD4+ T cells from PBMCs cultured without peptide, taken before COVID-19 vaccination. These receptors all stem from a human donor who received a COVID-19 vaccine. Each CDR3 is given with its conserved first and last residue. Each record gives: V gene, clone size, CDR3 protein. Clone size is given for some rows only: seen once, a few or many times, or a class if the clone is expanded.

V: TRBV5-1
size: NA
CDR3: CASSPTPPAGGIGELFF

V: TRBV7-2
size: NA
CDR3: CASSLHRADTEAFF

V: TRBV6-5
size: once
CDR3: CASRPSGIKDTQYF

V: TRBV7-9
size: NA
CDR3: CASTLGETNEKLFF

V: TRBV5-5
size: NA
CDR3: CASSFRQGAAGNTIYF

V: TRBV25-1
size: few
CDR3: CASSHPRDSVFSGNTIYF

V: TRBV12-3/TRBV12-4
size: NA
CDR3: CASSRDLNIQYF

V: TRBV29-1
size: NA
CDR3: CSVTARTDYNEQFF

V: TRBV5-4
size: NA
CDR3: CASSSTGLYGYTF

V: TRBV9
size: many
CDR3: CASSLKGGQGNSPLHF

V: TRBV29-1
size: once
CDR3: CSVFPAPGQATDTQYF

V: TRBV2
size: NA
CDR3: CASFREGLGNTEAFF

V: TRBV6-2/TRBV6-3
size: NA
CDR3: CASSPRQGRGYTQYF

V: TRBV2
size: NA
CDR3: CASSRQNTGELFF

V: TRBV5-1
size: few
CDR3: CASSWGLNTGELFF

V: TRBV18
size: NA
CDR3: CASSPSGGETQYF

V: TRBV7-8
size: NA
CDR3: CASSFQGSNQPQHF

V: TRBV11-2
size: NA
CDR3: CASSEDRIRSNIQYF

V: TRBV19
size: NA
CDR3: CASSVGGASDTQYF

V: TRBV18
size: NA
CDR3: CASSGDRLYGYTF

V: TRBV24-1
size: NA
CDR3: CAIWTGRTHLYTF

V: TRBV11-3
size: NA
CDR3: CASSWGGTGLQETQYF

V: TRBV7-9
size: NA
CDR3: CASSLSSRGYTF

V: TRBV4-3
size: NA
CDR3: CASSQVPSGGARTGELFF

V: TRBV5-1
size: NA
CDR3: CASSLGGSLATNEKLFF

V: TRBV19
size: NA
CDR3: CASNSFSGNTIYF

V: TRBV24-1
size: NA
CDR3: CATSDPGTSGYNEQFF

V: TRBV5-1
size: NA
CDR3: CASSPQTGSGNTIYF

V: TRBV4-2
size: NA
CDR3: CASSQAASEFEKLFF

V: TRBV3-1/TRBV3-2
size: NA
CDR3: CASSQDWRGGYNEQFF

V: TRBV7-8
size: NA
CDR3: CASSLGIGQDNYGYTF

V: TRBV10-1
size: NA
CDR3: CASSEFRSGGSHEQFF

V: TRBV5-1
size: NA
CDR3: CASSLGGGLSGETQYF

V: TRBV10-3
size: NA
CDR3: CAISPTGVGSSGNTIYF

V: TRBV18
size: NA
CDR3: CASSPSWTEYGYTF

V: TRBV9
size: NA
CDR3: CASSRQGFGNEQFF

V: TRBV5-1
size: NA
CDR3: CASSPEVGGTEAFF

V: TRBV4-2
size: few
CDR3: CASSQSGPWGNFPSSYNEQFF

V: TRBV7-2
size: NA
CDR3: CASSLDYSSSEAFF

V: TRBV7-8
size: NA
CDR3: CASSLVVRDGQAFF

V: TRBV5-1
size: NA
CDR3: CASSSQGANYGYTF

V: TRBV7-8
size: NA
CDR3: CASSLEGRATNEKLFF

V: TRBV2
size: NA
CDR3: CASSPTGGGLVTEAFF

V: TRBV19
size: NA
CDR3: CASSVARVQYGYTF

V: TRBV18
size: NA
CDR3: CASSPQGGGETQYF

V: TRBV5-4
size: NA
CDR3: CASSAGQGGYNEQFF